Below, 30 T cell receptor beta chains from the same sample are listed, as sequenced in a study of cytomegalovirus exposure and HLA in healthy donors. Researchers ran the PCR with 60 Vbeta and 13 Jbeta primers. This table comes from immunoSEQ multiplex PCR, and its TCRdb copy is limited to in-frame clones, with some not included. Of about 130,000 clones listed, around four fifths are singletons. The sequenced material came from PBMCs. The receptor set was obtained from a woman aged 35 to 49 in good health and CMV-seropositive.

This clone was counted a few times. The chain links TRBV28 to TRBJ1-2, with D unclear. Trimming took 7 bases from V and 3 from J, leaving 18 bases between them. This CDR3 is built from 15 residues. Per the germline V gene, CDR1 is MDHEN and CDR2 is SYDVKM. The CDR3 loop reads CASTVTPGGHYGYTF. CDR3 nucleotide sequence: TGTGCCAGCACCGTTACCCCAGGAGGTCACTATGGCTACACCTTC.

The rearrangement joins TRBV4-3 to TRBJ1-5; D remains unclear. The CDR3 consists of 14 residues. The germline gives CDR1 LGHNA, CDR2 YSLEER. The V end was cut by 0 bases, the J end by 7 bases, with 10 bases between. The DNA of the CDR3 is TGCGCCAGCAGCCAAGATGCTAGGAGGCAGCCCCAGCATTTT. It encodes CASSQDARRQPQHF.

The V gene is TRBV9, the J gene TRBJ2-7, with TRBD2 matching 14 bases. In germline, CDR1 is SGDLS, CDR2 YYNGEE. The length of the CDR3 is 17 residues. Trimming took 4 bases from V and 7 from J; bases not matched to a gene: 13. The CDR3 DNA sequence: TGTGCCAGCAGCACGGGACTAGCGGGAGTCGTCTCTGGGGAGCAGTACTTC. The encoded protein is CASSTGLAGVVSGEQYF.

The J gene is TRBJ2-7, the V gene TRBV29-1; 11 bases fit TRBD2. CDR3 length: 15 amino acids. The V and J ends lost 4 bases and 5 bases, in that order; junction bases with no gene match: 10. Germline V CDR1 and CDR2: SQVTM, ANQGSEA. The CDR3 region is CSVGRRLAGTNEQYF. The CDR3 nucleotides are TGCAGCGTTGGGAGAAGACTAGCGGGAACGAACGAGCAGTACTTC.

The V call is TRBV7-9, the J call TRBJ2-5, with TRBD2 matching over 7 bases. Germline loops: CDR1 SEHNR, CDR2 FQNEAQ (reference sequence). This CDR3 spans 13 amino acids. The V segment lost 5 bases and the J segment 3 bases; nucleotides outside the gene matches: 3. The CDR3 region has the DNA TGTGCCAGCAGCCCAGGGACTAAAGAGACCCAGTACTTC. It is translated as CASSPGTKETQYF. The full variable domain, rest sourced from reference TRBV7-9 and TRBJ2-5, is DTGVSQNPRHKITKRGQNVTFRCDPISEHNRLYWYRQTLGQGPEFLTYFQNEAQLEKSRLLSDRFSAERPKGSFSTLEIQRTEQGDSAMYLCASSPGTKETQYFGPGTRLLVL.

This clone was counted a few times. The chain couples TRBV6-5 to TRBJ2-7; no clear D. The CDR3 is 15 amino acids. Trimming shortened V by 5 bases and J by 0 bases, and 14 bases separated the two germline ends. From germline, CDR1 is MNHEY and CDR2 SVGAGI. This chain's CDR3 is CASSTPTLSSYEQYF. The CDR3 coding sequence is TGTGCCAGCAGTACCCCGACACTGAGCTCCTACGAGCAGTACTTC.

The chain links TRBV6-5 to TRBJ2-1; 14 nucleotides line up with TRBD2. Germline assignment: CDR1 MNHEY and CDR2 SVGAGI. Trimming removed 4 bases from V and 8 bases from J; junction bases left unmatched: 4. The CDR3 length is 15 residues. In DNA, the CDR3 is TGTGCCAGCAGTTCCGGGACTAGCGGGAGCTATGAGCAGTTCTTC. It specifies CASSSGTSGSYEQFF.

This clone was detected once. V is TRBV14 and J is TRBJ1-1; the D gene is possibly TRBD1 (6 bases). Germline V gene lookup returns CDR1 SGHDN and CDR2 FVKESK. The V end was cut by 0 bases, the J end by 8 bases, with 22 bases between. This CDR3 region has 17 residues. The CDR3 sequence: CASSQDRGQSPWGEAFF. Here the CDR3 DNA reads TGTGCCAGCAGCCAAGATCGAGGACAGTCTCCTTGGGGGGAAGCTTTCTTT.

CDR3 amino acids: CASSSGNTEAFF. CDR3 DNA sequence: TGTGCCAGCAGTTCAGGGAACACTGAAGCTTTCTTT. J is TRBJ1-1 and V is TRBV28; D is undetermined. The CDR3 totals 12 residues. Germline CDR1 is MDHEN and CDR2 is SYDVKM. The V end lost 4 bases, the J end lost 1 base, and 4 bases lay between the germline ends.

A note on this clone: Its ends do not fully match the called genes, so a read error is possible. The chain carries TRBV7-9 and TRBJ2-7; possible D gene TRBD1, 5 bases. Germline CDR1 reads SEHNR; CDR2 reads FQNEAQ (reference sequence). The CDR3 is 17 residues long. CDR3 loop: CSSSLNPGRVHSYEQYF. The CDR3 region has the DNA TGTTCCAGCAGCTTAAACCCTGGCAGGGTTCACTCCTACGAGCAGTACTTC.

The chain joins TRBV11-2 to TRBJ1-1; D uncertain. This CDR3 contains 13 residues. V was trimmed by 8 bases and J by 2 bases, leaving 12 bases between them. Germline V gene lookup returns CDR1 SGHAT and CDR2 FQNNGV. CDR3 loop: CASSGWGNTEAFF. CDR3 coding DNA: TGTGCCAGCTCGGGGTGGGGAAACACTGAAGCTTTCTTT. The whole variable domain, remainder taken from reference TRBV11-2 and TRBJ1-1, is EAGVAQSPRYKIIEKRQSVAFWCNPISGHATLYWYQQILGQGPKLLIQFQNNGVVDDSQLPKDRFSAERLKGVDSTLKIQPAKLEDSAVYLCASSGWGNTEAFFGQGTRLTVV.

In this sample, this clone turned up a few times. J is TRBJ1-1 and V is TRBV30, with a weak D call TRBD1 (6 bases). CDR1 is GTSNPN and CDR2 is SVGIG in the germline V gene (reference sequence). V was cut by 2 bases and J by 4 bases, with 14 bases left in between. This CDR3 spans 14 amino acids. Here the CDR3 reads CAWSTPTGSTEAFF. The CDR3 bases are TGTGCCTGGAGTACCCCTACAGGGTCCACTGAAGCTTTCTTT.

The chain has TRBV28 and TRBJ1-2; 8 nucleotides agree with TRBD1. The CDR3 totals 11 residues. The germline V gene has CDR1 MDHEN and CDR2 SYDVKM. V was pared by 5 bases and J by 7 bases, with 0 bases of the junction left unmatched. CDR3 nucleotides: TGTGCCAGCAGTACAGGGGGTGGCTACACCTTC. It codes for CASSTGGGYTF.

This chain links TRBV10-2 with TRBJ1-2; tentative D call: TRBD1 (6 bases). V lost 8 bases to trimming and J lost 8 bases, with 18 bases between them. Per germline, CDR1 WSHSY and CDR2 SAAADI. The CDR3 runs 13 residues. Written as DNA, the CDR3 is TGCGCCAGCGGGACACAGCCCAGTGAGGGCTACACCTTC. The encoded protein is CASGTQPSEGYTF.

The genes are TRBV27 and TRBJ2-5, with 12 positions matching TRBD2. This CDR3 is 14 amino acids long. The germline V gene has CDR1 MNHEY and CDR2 SMNVEV (reference sequence). Trimming removed 6 bases from V and 4 bases from J; junction bases left unmatched: 3. CDR3 sequence: CASRRLAGVETQYF. CDR3 DNA sequence: TGTGCCAGCAGGAGACTAGCGGGGGTAGAGACCCAGTACTTC.

This rearrangement joins TRBV7-6 to TRBJ2-7; D uncertain. Deletions cut 1 base from V and 2 bases from J, with 9 bases between. This CDR3 has 14 residues. Germline-derived CDR1 and CDR2 are SGHVS and FNYEAQ. The CDR3 nucleotides are TGTGCCAGCAGCTTAGTTCAGAACACCTACGAGCAGTACTTC. This sequence encodes CASSLVQNTYEQYF.

The chain couples TRBV28 to TRBJ2-7; TRBD1 aligns across 10 bases. V dropped 6 bases and J dropped 2; count of bases not matched to a gene: 7. The CDR3 has 15 residues. The germline V gene has CDR1 MDHEN and CDR2 SYDVKM. The CDR3: CASRATGTGAYEQYF. The CDR3 DNA is TGTGCCAGCAGGGCAACCGGGACAGGGGCCTACGAGCAGTACTTC. Filled out from reference TRBV28 and TRBJ2-7, the complete variable domain reads DVKVTQSSRYLVKRTGEKVFLECVQDMDHENMFWYRQDPGLGLRLIYFSYDVKMKEKGDIPEGYSVSREKKERFSLILESASTNQTSMYLCASRATGTGAYEQYFGPGTRLTVT.

The chain recombines TRBV18 with TRBJ1-1; D is perhaps TRBD1 (5 bases). With 3 bases removed from V and 5 bases from J, the gap between germline ends came to 10 bases. Per germline, CDR1 KGHSH and CDR2 LQKENI. There are 13 residues in the CDR3. CDR3: CASSPGLGTEAFF. Written as DNA, the CDR3 is TGTGCCAGCTCACCGGGGCTAGGGACTGAAGCTTTCTTT.

J is TRBJ1-2 and V is TRBV5-1; 7 positions agree with TRBD1. Unmatched junction bases numbered 9, after V lost 3 bases and J lost 4 bases. Germline CDR1 reads SGHRS; CDR2 reads YFSETQ. CDR3 size: 15 residues. CDR3 in amino acids: CASSSETGISYGYTF. DNA of the CDR3: TGCGCCAGCAGCTCCGAGACAGGGATTAGCTATGGCTACACCTTC.

This sequence joins TRBV6-1 and TRBJ2-7; D is perhaps TRBD1 (5 bases). From germline, CDR1 is MNHNS and CDR2 SASEGT. CDR3 size: 14 residues. V gave up 1 base and J gave up 3 bases, with 10 bases separating them. The DNA of the CDR3 is TGTGCCAGCAGTGAAGTCGCAGGGATCTACGAGCAGTACTTC. It is translated as CASSEVAGIYEQYF.

This rearrangement joins TRBV7-9 to TRBJ1-2; TRBD1 agrees at 8 bases. CDR1 and CDR2 (germline): SEHNR, FQNEAQ (reference sequence). The CDR3 extends over 14 amino acids. Germline trimming cut 3 bases from V and 3 bases from J; bases unmatched to any gene: 3. The chain's CDR3 is CASSFSDRDYGYTF. The CDR3 nucleotides read TGTGCCAGCAGCTTTTCGGACAGGGACTATGGCTACACCTTC.

This rearrangement joins TRBV10-3 to TRBJ2-2, with 7 bases fitting TRBD1. This CDR3 is built from 12 residues. J was trimmed by 6 bases and V by 5 bases; bases with no gene match: 0. CDR1 and CDR2 from the germline V gene are ENHRY and SYGVKD. The CDR3 region has the DNA TGTGCCATCAGTACAGGGGCCGGGGAGCTGTTTTTT. This sequence encodes CAISTGAGELFF.

This rearrangement joins TRBV19 to TRBJ2-7; 7 bases match TRBD1. Germline V lookup: CDR1 LNHDA, CDR2 SQIVND (reference sequence). With 4 bases clipped from V and 0 bases from J, the junction kept 15 bases outside the gene matches. The CDR3 loop spans 18 amino acids. The CDR3, as DNA: TGTGCCAGTAGTACCGGACAGGTTCGTCCTATCCTCTCCTACGAGCAGTACTTC. It translates to CASSTGQVRPILSYEQYF.

Remarks on this clone: Other nucleotide sequences from this sample produce the same CDR3. In nucleotides, the CDR3 is TGTGCCAGTAGTACCACAGGGGGCGGCGAGCAGTACTTC. Its translation: CASSTTGGGEQYF. This sequence joins TRBV19 and TRBJ2-7; 9 bases agree with TRBD1. J lost 6 bases, V lost 4 bases, and 4 bases had no gene match. From germline, CDR1 is LNHDA and CDR2 SQIVND (reference sequence). CDR3 length equals 13 residues.

CDR3 in DNA: TGTGCCATCAGTGAAACAGGGAACTCACCCCTCCACTTT. Amino acids: CAISETGNSPLHF. The rearrangement links TRBV10-3 to TRBJ1-6, with a tentative D call TRBD1 (6 bases). V dropped 3 bases and J dropped 10 bases, with 10 bases sitting between them. The CDR3 has 13 amino acids. Germline V gene lookup returns CDR1 ENHRY and CDR2 SYGVKD.

This chain uses TRBV7-3 with TRBJ2-7, with 7 bases that match TRBD1. This CDR3 spans 15 amino acids. CDR1 SGHTA and CDR2 FQGTGA come from the germline V gene. V lost 3 bases to trimming and J lost 4 bases; unmatched junction nucleotides: 9. The CDR3 nucleotides are TGTGCCAGCAGCTTGGCGACAGGGTTACGGTACGAGCAGTACTTC. Translating it yields CASSLATGLRYEQYF.

The V call is TRBV7-9, the J call TRBJ2-3; 7 positions agree with TRBD1. This CDR3 has 17 residues. Germline-derived CDR1 and CDR2 are SEHNR and FQNEAQ (reference sequence). V was clipped by 10 bases and J by 3 bases; unmatched bases: 19. CDR3 coding DNA: TGTGCCACCTCCTTCCGGGACAGTAAATTTAAGACAGATACGCAGTATTTT. Translation: CATSFRDSKFKTDTQYF.

The chain uses TRBV5-1 and TRBJ2-1, with 9 bases aligning to TRBD2. The CDR3 sequence is 16 residues long. In germline, CDR1 is SGHRS, CDR2 YFSETQ. Unmatched junction bases numbered 5, after V lost 3 bases and J lost 1 base. CDR3 region: CASSSYSGSSYNEQFF. CDR3 coding DNA: TGCGCCAGCAGCTCCTATAGCGGGAGTTCCTACAATGAGCAGTTCTTC.

The V gene is TRBV4-3, the J gene TRBJ2-3, with D possibly matching TRBD2 (6 bases). Trimming removed 0 bases at V and 1 base at J, with 11 bases between. The CDR3 runs 16 residues. Germline V gives CDR1 LGHNA, CDR2 YSLEER. This chain's CDR3 is CASSQDGGPRTDTQYF. CDR3 nucleotides: TGCGCCAGCAGCCAAGACGGGGGACCCCGCACAGATACGCAGTATTTT.

This rearrangement joins TRBV7-2 to TRBJ2-7; 7 bases are shared with TRBD1. The junction had 5 bases not matched to a gene; V was cut back by 4 bases and J by 2 bases. Per germline, CDR1 SGHTA and CDR2 FQGNSA. The CDR3 totals 14 residues. The CDR3 DNA is TGTGCCAGCAGCTCCCACAGGGGCCCCTACGAGCAGTACTTC. Its translation: CASSSHRGPYEQYF.